This TCR beta chain was identified during a study of CXCR3-negative and CXCR3-positive naive CD8 T cells (dated by TCRdb to about 2019). Background on the whole study: In total, roughly 150 million TRB reads were obtained, or roughly 1.5 +/- 0.3 million reads per library. Diversity and physicochemical repertoire analyses were performed on about ten donors pooled from two independent experiments. For the TRBV-TRBJ cluster analysis, the naive subsets came from 5 donors, while the memory cells came from 3 donors.

CDR1 SQVTM and CDR2 ANQGSEA were looked up in the germline V gene. Inclusive of the bounding cysteine and phenylalanine, the CDR3 is 13 residues long. The DNA is unrecorded. Paper-wide results and their limitations: Because surface CD5, which has been linked to self-reactivity in mice, was comparable between naive subsets, TCR interaction strength was also inferred from TRB CDR3 physicochemical properties. Compared with CXCR3-negative naive cells, CXCR3-positive naive cells had TRB CDR3s with higher hydrophobicity (lower Kidera factor 4), lower energy, and higher strength and volume indices. Because CXCR3 expression was partially decreased after cryopreservation, freshly isolated PBMCs were used for most assays. Comparably high repertoire diversity was found in both naive subsets, whereas much lower repertoire diversity was found in memory CD8+ T cells. Naive CXCR3-negative and CXCR3-positive cells from the same donor showed similar TRBV-TRBJ usage, whereas memory cells showed distinct patterns.

A remark on this clonotype: Its antigen is not yet known.

Instrument on record: NextSeq 550. The Human TCR Profiling Kit (MiLaboratory) was used to make UMI-labeled 5' RACE TRB cDNA libraries. The full amount of extracted RNA was used for cDNA synthesis, and the full amount of resulting cDNA was used for PCR amplification. The libraries were made side by side, with each library going through the same number of PCR cycles. On the authors' methods: With a minimum of two reads required per UMI, MIGEC and MiXCR pulled out about 52,000 +/- 9,100 unique UMI-labeled TRB cDNA molecules from each library. On average, each library contained approximately 40,000 +/- 10,000 functional in-frame TRB CDR3 nucleotide clonotypes without stop codons. Diversity metrics, including normalized Shannon-Wiener and Chao1, were computed in VDJtools after downsampling to 5000 UMI-labeled TRB molecules per sample. Clonotype-size-weighted physicochemical properties of the central five CDR3 residues (interaction energy, strength, volume and Kidera factor 4) were computed in VDJtools. After the reads were reprocessed by TCRdb, one entry was made per CDR3 protein sequence, with no DNA. The V and J calls shown here were made by TCRdb, not taken from the authors' results. The table held for this sample gives fewer than 90,000 distinct CDR3 sequences. The biggest ten clones account for about 0.62% of the sample.

For every CD8+ T cell subset, around 300,000 cells were flow-sorted straight into RLT lysis buffer, and each subset was sorted in triplicate. To exclude memory contaminants, naive CD8+ T cells were stringently defined as CD45RO-CCR7+CD27+CD95-. Using standard density gradient centrifugation, peripheral blood mononuclear cells were isolated from buffy coats. Naive CXCR3-negative and CXCR3-positive CD8+ T cells were flow-sorted on a FACSAria III. Total RNA was extracted from sorted cells using an RNeasy Mini Kit. The chain links TRBV29-1 with TRBJ2-1; TCRdb names TRBD1, which stays unverified in the absence of DNA. The source material was naive CXCR3+ CD8+ T cells from blood. The cell subset or site label of this sample denotes: CD45RO-CCR7+CD27+CD95- naive CD8+ T cells expressing CXCR3 (TNR3+). The clonotype comes from a human donor in good health. Some clones in this sample may be carry-over from other donors' samples. The CDR3 reads CSGTGGTYNEQFF.